This record covers a single T cell receptor (beta chain). No antigen is known for it. The CDR3 is made up of 14 amino acids. V lost 1 base, J lost 6 bases, and 3 bases stayed unmatched. Germline V gene data show CDR1 as MDHEN and CDR2 as SYDVKM. This specimen belongs to a study of cytomegalovirus exposure and HLA in healthy donors. General study results and limits: 87-base-pair reads could not separate some V segments, including TRBV6-2 and TRBV6-3.

It was with 60 Vbeta and 13 Jbeta primers that the PCR ran. Sequencing was performed with immunoSEQ multiplex PCR; in TCRdb, only in-frame clones are kept and a portion is missing. The sample includes around 120,000 clones, roughly four fifths of them seen just once. This TCR was sampled from a girl aged 2-10 years in good health and CMV-seronegative. Sequencing used PBMCs. This chain uses TRBV28 with TRBJ2-1, with 7 bases identical to TRBD2. The CDR3, as DNA: TGTGCCAGCAGTTTATCGGGACTAACCAATGAGCAGTTCTTC. It is translated as CASSLSGLTNEQFF.